The present T cell receptor (beta chain) was sequenced within a study of regulatory and conventional T cells in RAG deficiency. Profiled with immunoSEQ multiplex PCR; TCRdb holds only in-frame clones, not every one. The profile covers 20,000 to 25,000 clones, with 95% to 96% appearing a single time and 1% to 1.5% taken by the ten largest. Study conclusions and caveats: In Omenn syndrome, sorted "Tregs" may be peripherally activated cells. Patient subsets had shorter CDR3s; Omenn Treg-Tconv overlap exceeded 80%.

With V trimmed by 6 bases and J by 4 bases, 6 bases remained unmatched. In germline, CDR1 is MDHEN, CDR2 SYDVKM. The CDR3 has 15 residues. Comments on this clone: Its antigen is not identified.

Genomic DNA came from blood conventional CD4+ T cells gated CD25-low CD127-high. These data were likewise used in another study, on regulatory T cells. Turning to that study: Amplification used 52 TRBV primers and 13 TRBJ primers. In patients, unique TRB V-J pairs were restricted and V/J usage skewed, especially in Tregs.

This receptor was taken from a human donor in good health. The chain uses TRBV28 and TRBJ1-2; TRBD1 agrees at 12 bases. The material sequenced was CD25- CD4+ T cells sorted from blood. This CDR3 is CASRAGTGGGYGYTF. In DNA, the CDR3 is TGTGCCAGCAGAGCCGGGACAGGGGGCGGCTATGGCTACACCTTC.